One sample yielded the 22 T cell receptor beta chains listed below, sequenced in a study of cytotoxic CD8 clonotypes in ibrutinib-treated CLL. Produced via immunoSEQ multiplex PCR; TCRdb's table is partial and in-frame only. The sample lists about 130,000 clones; approximately 80% were seen once. The sample in question was PBMCs, obtained after 12 months of ibrutinib treatment. The receptors stem from a human donor with chronic lymphocytic leukemia.

The rearrangement links TRBV27 to TRBJ1-2; D uncertain. The CDR3 length is 17 residues. Germline V gene lookup returns CDR1 MNHEY and CDR2 SMNVEV (reference sequence). V lost 5 bases and J 0 bases, leaving 19 bases between the germline ends. CDR3 sequence reads: CASSPLRSKRSNYGYTF. The CDR3 DNA is TGTGCCAGCAGTCCCCTTCGGAGTAAGCGTTCTAACTATGGCTACACCTTC.

The V call is TRBV30, the J call TRBJ2-7; D may correspond to TRBD1 or TRBD2 (5 bases each). The CDR3 runs to 15 residues. Germline V gene lookup returns CDR1 GTSNPN and CDR2 SVGIG (reference sequence). V shed 2 bases and J shed 0 bases, with 14 bases lying between them. CDR3 residues: CAWSRRWGSSYEQYF. The CDR3 bases are TGTGCCTGGAGTCGCCGATGGGGGAGCTCCTACGAGCAGTACTTC.

This clone turned up a few times. V gene TRBV29-1 combines with J gene TRBJ1-5; D is uncertain. The CDR3 covers 12 residues. Germline V gene sequence: CDR1 SQVTM, CDR2 ANQGSEA. V was cut by 7 bases and J by 3 bases, with 10 bases left in between. The CDR3 DNA follows: TGCAGCGCCAAGAACCCCAATCAGCCCCAGCATTTT. Encoded protein: CSAKNPNQPQHF. The full variable domain, in which reference TRBV29-1 and TRBJ1-5 provide the parts outside the CDR3, is SAVISQKPSRDICQRGTSLTIQCQVDSQVTMMFWYRQQPGQSLTLIATANQGSEATYESGFVIDKFPISRPNLTFSTLTVSNMSPEDSSIYLCSAKNPNQPQHFGDGTRLSIL.

This chain connects TRBV9 to TRBJ2-7, with TRBD2 matching over 9 bases. The CDR3 extends over 15 amino acids. Germline V lookup: CDR1 SGDLS, CDR2 YYNGEE. V was pared by 3 bases and J by 5 bases, with 9 bases of the junction left unmatched. CDR3 sequence reads: CASSGLGGRAHEQYF. The DNA of the CDR3 is TGTGCCAGCAGCGGCCTCGGCGGGAGGGCCCACGAGCAGTACTTC.

The chain recombines TRBV4-1 with TRBJ1-2; tentative D call: TRBD1 (5 bases). Trimming took 2 bases from V and 4 from J, leaving 17 bases between them. The CDR3 is made up of 16 amino acids. Looked up from germline, CDR1 is MGHRA and CDR2 is YSYEKL. The CDR3 DNA is TGCGCCAGCAGCCAAATGGGGACCTCTGAATTCTATGGCTACACCTTC. This encodes CASSQMGTSEFYGYTF.

The chain employs TRBV27 and TRBJ2-3; D is unclear. The CDR3 length is 12 residues. CDR1 is MNHEY, CDR2 SMNVEV, per germline (reference sequence). Trimming left V 3 bases short and J 2 bases short, with 3 bases between. The CDR3 nucleotides are TGTGCCAGCAGTTTTACCACAGATACGCAGTATTTT. Protein sequence: CASSFTTDTQYF.

This clone has a handful of counts. This chain joins TRBV7-3 and TRBJ2-7; 12 nucleotides align to TRBD2. V trimming: 5 bases; J trimming: 3 bases; junction bases outside the gene matches: 5. Germline V lookup: CDR1 SGHTA, CDR2 FQGTGA. The CDR3 sequence is 15 residues long. Here the CDR3 reads CASSPTSGGYYEQYF. The CDR3 DNA reads TGTGCCAGCAGCCCGACTAGCGGGGGATACTACGAGCAGTACTTC.

The CDR3 protein is CASSLIGGAGEKLFF. For the CDR3, the DNA is TGTGCCAGCAGTTTAATTGGAGGGGCGGGCGAAAAACTGTTTTTT. This chain joins TRBV27 and TRBJ1-4; D possibly corresponds to TRBD1 (5 bases). Trimming left V 2 bases short and J 8 bases short, with 15 bases between. Germline V lookup: CDR1 MNHEY, CDR2 SMNVEV (reference sequence). The CDR3 runs 15 residues.

This clone occurred a few times. V is TRBV18 and J is TRBJ2-7; TRBD1 aligns across 7 bases. The CDR3 is 15 residues long. CDR1 KGHSH and CDR2 LQKENI come from the germline V gene. V lost 7 bases to trimming and J lost 4 bases; unmatched junction nucleotides: 13. Written as DNA, the CDR3 is TGTGCCAGCTTTGAGTTAGGGACAGCGAAATACGAGCAGTACTTC. Encoded protein: CASFELGTAKYEQYF.

This chain uses TRBV4-1 with TRBJ2-2, with 7 bases identical to TRBD2. V dropped 0 bases and J dropped 4; count of bases not matched to a gene: 8. This CDR3 is built from 17 residues. CDR1 MGHRA and CDR2 YSYEKL come from the germline V gene. The CDR3 loop reads CASSQDGAGVVTGELFF. In DNA, the CDR3 is TGCGCCAGCAGCCAAGACGGGGCGGGAGTGGTCACCGGGGAGCTGTTTTTT.

J is TRBJ2-4 and V is TRBV7-9, with D possibly TRBD2 on 5 matching bases. Germline V gene data show CDR1 as SEHNR and CDR2 as FQNEAQ (reference sequence). There are 17 residues in the CDR3. V gave up 1 base and J gave up 2 bases, with 15 bases separating them. Here the CDR3 reads CASSLGNGILTKNIQYF. The CDR3 region has the DNA TGTGCCAGCAGCTTAGGGAACGGGATTCTAACCAAAAACATTCAGTACTTC.

This clone was detected only once. CDR3 in DNA: TGTGCCAGCAGGGACGGGAGAGGAGATACGCAGTATTTT. Its translation: CASRDGRGDTQYF. The chain uses TRBV2 and TRBJ2-3; a possible D gene is TRBD2 (6 bases). CDR3 length equals 13 residues. Germline loops: CDR1 SNHLY, CDR2 FYNNEI. V was shortened by 6 bases and J by 5 bases, with 12 bases between the two germline ends. Based on the CDR3 plus reference TRBV2 and TRBJ2-3, the full variable domain is EPEVTQTPSHQVTQMGQEVILRCVPISNHLYFYWYRQILGQKVEFLVSFYNNEISEKSEIFDDQFSVERPDGSNFTLKIRSTKLEDSAMYFCASRDGRGDTQYFGPGTRLTVL.

V gene TRBV10-3 combines with J gene TRBJ2-2; possible D gene TRBD2, 5 bases. The CDR3 is 15 residues long. The germline V and J ends were trimmed by 5 bases and 3 bases, with 13 bases remaining between them. Germline CDR1 and CDR2: ENHRY and SYGVKD. CDR3 sequence reads: CAISLGAWDTGELFF. CDR3 DNA: TGTGCCATCAGTCTGGGAGCGTGGGACACCGGGGAGCTGTTTTTT.

The genes are TRBV18 and TRBJ1-1, with D unclear. Deletions cut 2 bases from V and 5 bases from J, with 15 bases between. The CDR3 runs 15 residues. In germline, CDR1 is KGHSH, CDR2 LQKENI. CDR3 nucleotides: TGTGCCAGCTCACCAAGCCCCCAAAAGGGTACTGAAGCTTTCTTT. This encodes CASSPSPQKGTEAFF. The variable domain in full, with the rest retrieved from reference TRBV18 and TRBJ1-1, is NAGVMQNPRHLVRRRGQEARLRCSPMKGHSHVYWYRQLPEEGLKFMVYLQKENIIDESGMPKERFSAEFPKEGPSILRIQQVVRGDSAAYFCASSPSPQKGTEAFFGQGTRLTVV.

The rearrangement links TRBV19 to TRBJ2-1; no reliable D call. Trimming shortened V by 2 bases and J by 2 bases, and 16 bases separated the two germline ends. Germline values: CDR1 LNHDA, CDR2 SQIVND (reference sequence). There are 17 residues in the CDR3. As DNA, the CDR3 is TGTGCCAGTAGTATATCACGGCTCCGCAGGACCTACAATGAGCAGTTCTTC. This codes for CASSISRLRRTYNEQFF.

This chain uses TRBV7-2 with TRBJ1-4; D may be TRBD1 (6 bases). CDR3 length: 15 residues. V lost 5 bases, J lost 7 bases, and 17 bases lay in between. Germline V lookup: CDR1 SGHTA, CDR2 FQGNSA. In DNA form, the CDR3 reads TGTGCCAGCAGCCCAGTAAGACAGGTTGTTGAAAAACTGTTTTTT. The encoded protein is CASSPVRQVVEKLFF.

This chain connects TRBV28 to TRBJ2-2, with D tentatively TRBD2 (5 bases). The CDR3 spans 15 residues. V was cut by 6 bases and J by 1 base, with 12 bases left in between. Germline V gene sequence: CDR1 MDHEN, CDR2 SYDVKM. This CDR3 is CASSRAGVNTGELFF. As DNA, the CDR3 is TGTGCCAGCAGCCGTGCCGGGGTGAACACCGGGGAGCTGTTTTTT.

In its sample, this clone was seen many times. This sequence joins TRBV4-2 and TRBJ2-5; D not certain. CDR3 length: 16 amino acids. Trimming cost V 3 bases and J 2 bases, with 16 bases left between them. CDR1 LGHNA and CDR2 YNFKEQ come from the germline V gene. CDR3 region: CASSQLRAGTQETQYF. CDR3 DNA: TGTGCCAGCAGCCAGCTCCGGGCAGGCACTCAAGAGACCCAGTACTTC.

This clone came up a few times. The J gene is TRBJ2-1, the V gene TRBV7-3; 10 bases fit TRBD2. The CDR3 runs 15 residues. V shed 2 bases, J shed 12 bases, and the junction held 10 bases outside the gene matches. In germline, CDR1 is SGHTA, CDR2 FQGTGA. The CDR3 coding sequence is TGTGCCAGCAGCTTAGGGGCTAGCGGGAGACATGGGCAGTTCTTC. Protein product: CASSLGASGRHGQFF.

CDR3 amino acids: CASSVATLGTSGDEQFF. CDR3 coding DNA: TGTGCCAGCAGCGTAGCTACGCTTGGGACTAGCGGGGATGAGCAGTTCTTC. The chain employs TRBV9 and TRBJ2-1; 13 bases are shared with TRBD2. Germline V CDR1 and CDR2: SGDLS, YYNGEE. The CDR3 is 17 residues long. V shed 0 bases, J shed 8 bases, and the junction held 8 bases outside the gene matches.

This chain connects TRBV9 to TRBJ2-2; D perhaps matches TRBD1 (5 bases). V was pared by 0 bases and J by 3 bases, with 18 bases between. Germline CDR1 reads SGDLS; CDR2 reads YYNGEE. This CDR3 comprises 18 residues. CDR3 region: CASSVAVRARGYTGELFF. DNA for the CDR3: TGTGCCAGCAGCGTAGCTGTCAGGGCAAGGGGTTACACCGGGGAGCTGTTTTTT.

The chain has TRBV19 and TRBJ1-2; D remains ambiguous. The CDR3 covers 14 residues. V lost 1 base and J lost 5, with 11 bases in between. Germline V gene data show CDR1 as LNHDA and CDR2 as SQIVND (reference sequence). CDR3 coding DNA: TGTGCCAGTAGTATAGCGGCAGGAAGGTATGGCTACACCTTC. Translation gives CASSIAAGRYGYTF. Complete variable domain (other parts from reference TRBV19 and TRBJ1-2): DGGITQSPKYLFRKEGQNVTLSCEQNLNHDAMYWYRQDPGQGLRLIYYSQIVNDFQKGDIAEGYSVSREKKESFPLTVTSAQKNPTAFYLCASSIAAGRYGYTFGSGTRLTVV.